The 20 T cell receptor beta chains presented below share a single source sample, sequenced in a study of blood T cell repertoires in COVID-19 (TCRdb year 2020). The method behind the library was the immunoSEQ multiplex PCR assay. TCRdb limited this immuneACCESS table to in-frame rearrangements with V and J called. A share of clones is missing; checked studies link under half to unresolved V genes, and the rest is unexplained. For this sample the table gives approximately 200,000 clones, of which approximately 84% were detected only once. Clones ranked in the top ten supply under 2% of the sample. Sequenced: PBMCs or T cells enriched from blood (not recorded which). The receptors shown here come from a man between 60 and 75 years old who had recovered from COVID-19.

The J gene is TRBJ2-3, the V gene TRBV7-8, with 10 bases aligning to TRBD2. The CDR3 is 16 amino acids. V lost 1 base, J lost 2 bases, and 3 bases stayed unmatched. Germline lookup yields CDR1 SGHVS and CDR2 FQNEAQ. The CDR3 is CASSLDLAGATDTQYF. The CDR3 DNA follows: TGTGCCAGCAGCTTAGACCTAGCGGGGGCCACAGATACGCAGTATTTT. Drawing the rest from reference TRBV7-8 and TRBJ2-3, the complete variable domain is GAGVSQSPRYKVAKRGQDVALRCDPISGHVSLFWYQQALGQGPEFLTYFQNEAQLDKSGLPSDRFFAERPEGSVSTLKIQRTQQEDSAVYLCASSLDLAGATDTQYFGPGTRLTVL.

The chain links TRBV7-8 to TRBJ1-1; the D gene is possibly TRBD1 (6 bases). V lost 5 bases and J lost 2, with 15 bases in between. The CDR3 extends over 15 amino acids. CDR1 is SGHVS, CDR2 FQNEAQ, per germline. The CDR3 nucleotides read TGTGCCAGCAGCACCCCTGGGGGCACAAACACTGAAGCTTTCTTT. The encoded protein is CASSTPGGTNTEAFF.

V gene TRBV25-1 combines with J gene TRBJ1-2; maybe TRBD1 (6 bases). The CDR3 totals 14 residues. Germline CDR1 reads MGHDK; CDR2 reads SYGVNS. Trimming removed 2 bases from V and 3 bases from J, with 10 bases in between. The CDR3 loop is CASSEPDRHYGYTF. In DNA, the CDR3 is TGTGCCAGCAGTGAACCCGACAGGCACTATGGCTACACCTTC.

Turning to this clone: The junction departs from germline at one end; a sequencing error may be responsible. The chain links TRBV7-7 to TRBJ1-6, with D possibly being TRBD1 (5 bases). Per the germline V gene, CDR1 is SSHAT and CDR2 is FNYEAQ (reference sequence). This CDR3 region has 13 residues. The CDR3 DNA is TGTGCTAGCAGCTTAAAACAGGAATCACCCCTCCACTTT. It specifies CASSLKQESPLHF.

The chain recombines TRBV7-8 with TRBJ2-5, with a possible D match to TRBD2 (7 bases). Trimming took off 3 bases at V and 3 bases at J, with 14 bases between the two ends. Germline V gives CDR1 SGHVS, CDR2 FQNEAQ. This CDR3 has 15 residues. The CDR3: CASSFPTGREETQYF. In nucleotides, the CDR3 is TGTGCCAGCAGCTTTCCCACAGGGAGGGAAGAGACCCAGTACTTC.

The chain combines TRBV12-3 or TRBV12-4 with TRBJ1-1; TRBD1 aligns across 11 bases. This CDR3 is 13 amino acids long. After removal of 6 bases from V and 8 bases from J, the junction contained 5 bases not matched to a gene. CDR3 in DNA: TGTGCCAGCAGAGGACAGGGGGCACAAGAAGCTTTCTTT. This translates into CASRGQGAQEAFF.

The genes are TRBV6-2 or TRBV6-3 and TRBJ1-1; TRBD1 aligns across 8 bases. The CDR3 runs 14 residues. The V gene end was trimmed by 3 bases and the J gene end by 7 bases; junction bases not matched to a gene: 7. The germline V gene has CDR1 MNHEY and CDR2 SVGEGT. The CDR3 reads CASSYPDRAREAFF. CDR3 DNA sequence: TGTGCCAGCAGTTATCCGGACAGGGCCCGTGAAGCTTTCTTT.

V and J are TRBV5-4 and TRBJ2-7; perhaps TRBD2 as D (6 bases). The CDR3 runs 13 residues. Trimming cost V 2 bases and J 5 bases, with 11 bases left between them. The germline CDR1 and CDR2 sequences are SGHNT and YYREEE (reference sequence). CDR3 nucleotide sequence: TGTGCCAGCAGCTTCTCCGGGACTGACGAGCAGTACTTC. Amino acid sequence: CASSFSGTDEQYF. The whole variable domain, remainder taken from reference TRBV5-4 and TRBJ2-7, is ETGVTQSPTHLIKTRGQQVTLRCSSQSGHNTVSWYQQALGQGPQFIFQYYREEENGRGNFPPRFSGLQFPNYSSELNVNALELDDSALYLCASSFSGTDEQYFGPGTRLTVT.

This clone was observed at least ten times. This chain links TRBV7-6 with TRBJ2-7; a possible D gene is TRBD2 (6 bases). The CDR3 has 15 residues. The germline CDR1 and CDR2 sequences are SGHVS and FNYEAQ. Deletions cut 0 bases from V and 7 bases from J, with 16 bases between. The CDR3 loop is CASSLAGRGIGEQYF. CDR3 sequence (DNA): TGTGCCAGCAGCTTAGCGGGGCGGGGTATAGGGGAGCAGTACTTC.

The V and J genes are TRBV27 and TRBJ2-5, with 7 bases lining up with TRBD2. The germline gives CDR1 MNHEY, CDR2 SMNVEV (reference sequence). V lost 2 bases to trimming and J lost 5 bases; unmatched junction nucleotides: 5. CDR3 length equals 14 residues. DNA of the CDR3: TGTGCCAGCAGTTTAAGTCGGGGAGGGGAGACCCAGTACTTC. It is translated as CASSLSRGGETQYF.

The rearrangement links TRBV2 to TRBJ2-1; the D gene is possibly TRBD2 (7 bases). The CDR3 is 16 residues long. V dropped 3 bases and J dropped 4 bases, with 16 bases sitting between them. Germline V gives CDR1 SNHLY, CDR2 FYNNEI. This chain's CDR3 is CASSDRGGGWYNEQFF. As DNA, the CDR3 is TGTGCCAGCAGTGACCGGGGCGGGGGCTGGTACAATGAGCAGTTCTTC.

CDR3 coding DNA: TGTGCCAGCAGCCCCTTCGCAGGGGGCACAGATACGCAGTATTTT. Translation: CASSPFAGGTDTQYF. This chain joins TRBV3-1 (or the pseudogene TRBV3-2) and TRBJ2-3; D is perhaps TRBD1 (6 bases). This CDR3 region has 15 residues. The V and J ends lost 4 bases and 1 base respectively, with 12 bases between them. The germline gives CDR1 LGHDT, CDR2 YNNKEL (reference sequence).

This rearrangement joins TRBV3-1 (or the pseudogene TRBV3-2) to TRBJ2-4, with 9 bases identical to TRBD1. The germline gives CDR1 LGHDT, CDR2 YNNKEL (reference sequence). V lost 4 bases, J lost 13 bases, and 2 bases stayed unmatched. This CDR3 comprises 11 residues. The CDR3 is CASSPGQGQYF. Here the CDR3 DNA reads TGTGCCAGCAGCCCAGGACAGGGGCAGTACTTC.

This chain uses TRBV3-1 (or the pseudogene TRBV3-2) with TRBJ2-7, with 7 bases fitting TRBD1. Germline CDR1 LGHDT, CDR2 YNNKEL (reference sequence). The CDR3 consists of 14 residues. V dropped 5 bases and J dropped 3; count of bases not matched to a gene: 7. In DNA form, the CDR3 reads TGTGCCAGCAGCGGGCAGGCAGGGGGCTACGAGCAGTACTTC. Residues: CASSGQAGGYEQYF.

The CDR3: CASSLDRSSYGYTF. DNA of the CDR3: TGTGCCAGCAGCTTGGACCGGTCGTCCTATGGCTACACCTTC. The chain links TRBV5-4 to TRBJ1-2; D gene unclear. The CDR3 is 14 amino acids. Germline CDR1 SGHNT, CDR2 YYREEE (reference sequence). V was cut by 0 bases and J by 4 bases, with 10 bases left in between.

V and J are TRBV6-5 and TRBJ2-7, with a tentative D call TRBD2 (5 bases). Deletions cut 6 bases from V and 6 bases from J, with 15 bases between. Germline CDR1 and CDR2: MNHEY and SVGAGI. This CDR3 spans 13 amino acids. In DNA form, the CDR3 reads TGTGCCAGCAGCCGAACTAGAAATCTCGAGCAGTACTTC. This sequence encodes CASSRTRNLEQYF.

The chain links TRBV7-2 to TRBJ2-2, with TRBD2 matching 10 bases. CDR1 SGHTA and CDR2 FQGNSA come from the germline V gene. Losses at the gene ends were 3 bases for V and 9 bases for J; bases not matched to a gene: 7. The CDR3 contains 15 residues. This chain's CDR3 is CASSFQRGGLRELFF. The CDR3 bases are TGTGCCAGCAGCTTCCAGCGGGGGGGCCTCAGGGAGCTGTTTTTT.

The rearrangement joins TRBV5-8 to TRBJ2-2, with TRBD2 as a possible D gene (6 bases). V lost 0 bases, J lost 7 bases, and 7 bases lay in between. In germline, CDR1 is SGHTS, CDR2 YDEGEE. The CDR3 consists of 13 residues. In DNA, the CDR3 is TGTGCCAGCAGCTTGGGACTAGTCGGGGAGCTGTTTTTT. Translated, it gives CASSLGLVGELFF.

The chain uses TRBV11-2 and TRBJ2-7; maybe TRBD1 (6 bases). Germline CDR1 SGHAT, CDR2 FQNNGV. Trimming shortened V by 7 bases and J by 9 bases, and 19 bases separated the two germline ends. The CDR3 spans 13 residues. The CDR3 loop reads CASTYSGTNGQYF. DNA for the CDR3: TGTGCCAGCACCTACTCGGGGACAAACGGGCAGTACTTC.

The rearrangement links TRBV11-1 to TRBJ1-1; a possible D gene is TRBD1 (5 bases). Deletions cut 7 bases from V and 5 bases from J, with 17 bases between. CDR1 SGHAT and CDR2 FQDESV come from the germline V gene (reference sequence). The CDR3 runs to 14 residues. CDR3 sequence reads: CASNPLGGKTEAFF. The CDR3 nucleotides read TGTGCCAGCAACCCCCTTGGGGGGAAAACTGAAGCTTTCTTT.